The rows below give T cell receptor beta chains drawn from one sample of a study of cytomegalovirus exposure and HLA in healthy donors. Libraries were prepared by immunoSEQ multiplex PCR; TCRdb keeps only in-frame clonotypes and omits some of them. The data contain over 50,000 clones, approximately 83% of them singletons. Sequencing used PBMCs. These receptor sequences come from a man aged 35-49 years in good health and CMV-seronegative. Each CDR3 is given with its conserved first and last residue. D genes are given only for firm matches. Size is omitted from some rows. Given values are once, few, many or a class for expanded clones.

v_call: TRBV5-1
clone_size: -
d_call: -
j_call: TRBJ1-5
cdr3_nt: TGCGCCAGCAGCTTGGGCGGTAATAGCAATCAGCCCCAGCATTTT
cdr3_aa: CASSLGGNSNQPQHF

v_call: TRBV19
clone_size: -
d_call: -
j_call: TRBJ2-4
cdr3_nt: TGTGCCAGTAGTATAGATAGAGCTAGTAAGGCCAAAAACATTCAGTACTTC
cdr3_aa: CASSIDRASKAKNIQYF

v_call: TRBV7-2
clone_size: -
d_call: -
j_call: TRBJ1-2
cdr3_nt: TGTGCCAGCAGCTTAGGTCAGGCAAACTATGGCTACACCTTC
cdr3_aa: CASSLGQANYGYTF

v_call: TRBV6-6
clone_size: -
d_call: -
j_call: TRBJ2-7
cdr3_nt: TGTGCCAGCAGTTGGAAGCAGTTGGGGCGCGAGCAGTACTTC
cdr3_aa: CASSWKQLGREQYF

v_call: TRBV6-5
clone_size: few
d_call: -
j_call: TRBJ2-1
cdr3_nt: TGTGCCAGCAGTTACCGGGGGAATGAGCAGTTCTTC
cdr3_aa: CASSYRGNEQFF

v_call: TRBV5-1
clone_size: -
d_call: TRBD2
j_call: TRBJ2-3
cdr3_nt: TGCGCCAGCAGCATAGGACTAGCCCGGGCAGATACGCAGTATTTT
cdr3_aa: CASSIGLARADTQYF

v_call: TRBV7-2
clone_size: -
d_call: -
j_call: TRBJ1-3
cdr3_nt: TGTGCCAGCAGCTTACAGGGATCCTCTGGAAACACCATATATTTT
cdr3_aa: CASSLQGSSGNTIYF

v_call: TRBV7-9
clone_size: -
d_call: -
j_call: TRBJ1-1
cdr3_nt: TGTGCCAGCAGCTTAAAGGGGGTCACTGAAGCTTTCTTT
cdr3_aa: CASSLKGVTEAFF

v_call: TRBV11-3
clone_size: -
d_call: -
j_call: TRBJ1-1
cdr3_nt: TGTGCCAGCAGCTCCCCAAGGGAGGGGCAAAGTGAAGCTTTCTTT
cdr3_aa: CASSSPREGQSEAFF

v_call: TRBV6-5
clone_size: -
d_call: TRBD1
j_call: TRBJ2-2
cdr3_nt: TGTGCCAGCAGAAGACAGGGTTTGACCGGGGAGCTGTTTTTT
cdr3_aa: CASRRQGLTGELFF

v_call: TRBV19
clone_size: -
d_call: -
j_call: TRBJ2-7
cdr3_nt: TGTGCCAGTAGTATCAAACCCGCCTCCGGTCGGGCGGGCCCCTACGAGCAGTACTTC
cdr3_aa: CASSIKPASGRAGPYEQYF

v_call: TRBV7-2
clone_size: -
d_call: -
j_call: TRBJ1-6
cdr3_nt: TGTGCCAGCAGCCCCAGACTTAATTCACCCCTCCACTTT
cdr3_aa: CASSPRLNSPLHF

v_call: TRBV19
clone_size: -
d_call: TRBD1
j_call: TRBJ1-2
cdr3_nt: TGTGCCAGTAGGCCGGGACAGGGATCCCATGGCTACACCTTC
cdr3_aa: CASRPGQGSHGYTF

v_call: TRBV6-1
clone_size: -
d_call: TRBD1
j_call: TRBJ1-6
cdr3_nt: TGTGCCAGCAGTGAGGTCCCCTCGACAGGGGGAATATCACCCCTCCACTTT
cdr3_aa: CASSEVPSTGGISPLHF

v_call: TRBV15
clone_size: -
d_call: -
j_call: TRBJ2-5
cdr3_nt: TGTGCCACCCGCCCTGGACTAATAGCAGAGACCCAGTACTTC
cdr3_aa: CATRPGLIAETQYF

v_call: TRBV28
clone_size: -
d_call: -
j_call: TRBJ2-5
cdr3_nt: TGTGCCAGCAGTGGAAGGGGTACCTGGGAAGAGACCCAGTACTTC
cdr3_aa: CASSGRGTWEETQYF

v_call: TRBV11-2
clone_size: -
d_call: -
j_call: TRBJ2-1
cdr3_nt: TGTGCCAGCAGCTTATCAAGGGGAGGCGACAAAGATTACAATGAGCAGTTCTTC
cdr3_aa: CASSLSRGGDKDYNEQFF

v_call: TRBV2
clone_size: -
d_call: TRBD1
j_call: TRBJ1-2
cdr3_nt: TGTGCCAGCACCAGGACAGGGTGGTATGGCTACACCTTC
cdr3_aa: CASTRTGWYGYTF

v_call: TRBV5-6
clone_size: -
d_call: TRBD1
j_call: TRBJ2-5
cdr3_nt: TGTGCCAGCAGCTTAACGACAGGGGGCCCCGGAGAGACCCAGTACTTC
cdr3_aa: CASSLTTGGPGETQYF

v_call: TRBV4-3
clone_size: -
d_call: TRBD1
j_call: TRBJ1-2
cdr3_nt: TGCGCCAGCAGCCAAGGGACAGGGGAGAATTTGGGATATGGCTACACCTTC
cdr3_aa: CASSQGTGENLGYGYTF

v_call: TRBV19
clone_size: -
d_call: -
j_call: TRBJ2-1
cdr3_nt: TGTGCCAGTAGTATCGCCGACAGCTACAATGAGCAGTTCTTC
cdr3_aa: CASSIADSYNEQFF

v_call: TRBV6-6
clone_size: few
d_call: -
j_call: TRBJ1-1
cdr3_nt: TGTGCCAGCAGTTACTCGGCAGATGAAGCTTTCTTT
cdr3_aa: CASSYSADEAFF

v_call: TRBV4-1
clone_size: -
d_call: -
j_call: TRBJ2-5
cdr3_nt: TGCGCCAGCAGCCAAGAAGGTTTCTCGGGGGTTCAAGAGACCCAGTACTTC
cdr3_aa: CASSQEGFSGVQETQYF

v_call: TRBV7-7
clone_size: -
d_call: -
j_call: TRBJ2-5
cdr3_nt: TGTGCTAGCAGCGAGGGCTGGGGCCAAGAGACCCAGTACTTC
cdr3_aa: CASSEGWGQETQYF

v_call: TRBV25-1
clone_size: -
d_call: TRBD2
j_call: TRBJ2-5
cdr3_nt: TGTGCCAGCAGTGAAAGGGAGGGGACTCTGGAGACCCAGTACTTC
cdr3_aa: CASSEREGTLETQYF

v_call: TRBV19
clone_size: few
d_call: -
j_call: TRBJ1-5
cdr3_nt: TGTGCCAGTAGTACTTCGCAGAAATATCAGCCCCAGCATTTT
cdr3_aa: CASSTSQKYQPQHF

v_call: TRBV5-6
clone_size: -
d_call: TRBD1
j_call: TRBJ1-4
cdr3_nt: TGTGCCAGCACTTCCGGGACAGGGGGCTCTAATGAAAAACTGTTTTTT
cdr3_aa: CASTSGTGGSNEKLFF

v_call: TRBV5-1
clone_size: -
d_call: TRBD1
j_call: TRBJ2-2
cdr3_nt: TGCGCCAGCAGCTTATTTGCAGGGGGCGGCACCGGGGAGCTGTTTTTT
cdr3_aa: CASSLFAGGGTGELFF

v_call: TRBV6-4
clone_size: -
d_call: TRBD1
j_call: TRBJ1-1
cdr3_nt: TGTGCCAGCAGTTTGGACAGGGGGGATGAAGCTTTCTTT
cdr3_aa: CASSLDRGDEAFF

v_call: TRBV27
clone_size: -
d_call: -
j_call: TRBJ2-7
cdr3_nt: TGTGCCAGCAGTTTCTCCCCGGTCGGGGGATCCTACGAGCAGTACTTC
cdr3_aa: CASSFSPVGGSYEQYF

v_call: TRBV7-2
clone_size: -
d_call: -
j_call: TRBJ1-2
cdr3_nt: TGTGCCAGCAGCTTAGCAACAGGCTGGGGCTACACCTTC
cdr3_aa: CASSLATGWGYTF

v_call: TRBV7-2
clone_size: -
d_call: TRBD2
j_call: TRBJ2-5
cdr3_nt: TGTGCCAGCAGCTTAGTGGTAGCGGGGGGCGGGGAGACCCAGTACTTC
cdr3_aa: CASSLVVAGGGETQYF

v_call: TRBV30
clone_size: few
d_call: -
j_call: TRBJ1-2
cdr3_nt: TGTGCCTGGAGTGTAATTAGTACCTTCTATGGCTACACCTTC
cdr3_aa: CAWSVISTFYGYTF

v_call: TRBV7-2
clone_size: -
d_call: TRBD1
j_call: TRBJ1-2
cdr3_nt: TGTGCCAGCAGCCCCGCCGGGACAGCCTTTAGCTATGGCTACACCTTC
cdr3_aa: CASSPAGTAFSYGYTF

v_call: TRBV28
clone_size: -
d_call: TRBD1
j_call: TRBJ1-1
cdr3_nt: TGTGCCAGCAGAGAGATGCAGGGGGTGAGCACTGAAGCTTTCTTT
cdr3_aa: CASREMQGVSTEAFF

v_call: TRBV27
clone_size: -
d_call: -
j_call: TRBJ1-6
cdr3_nt: TGTGCCAGCAGTTTAGATGGGGGGTCACCCCTCCACTTT
cdr3_aa: CASSLDGGSPLHF

v_call: TRBV6-5
clone_size: few
d_call: -
j_call: TRBJ1-1
cdr3_nt: TGTGCCAGCAGTTACTCGATATCTTGGGGGGGCACTGAAGCTTTCTTT
cdr3_aa: CASSYSISWGGTEAFF

v_call: TRBV19
clone_size: -
d_call: -
j_call: TRBJ1-6
cdr3_nt: TGTGCCACCGCCGCGACGGGGGTAAAAGAATCACCCCTCCACTTT
cdr3_aa: CATAATGVKESPLHF

v_call: TRBV30
clone_size: -
d_call: TRBD2
j_call: TRBJ2-1
cdr3_nt: TGTGCCTGGAGTGTACGGCGACTAGCGGGGACGGATGAGCAGTTCTTC
cdr3_aa: CAWSVRRLAGTDEQFF

v_call: TRBV27
clone_size: -
d_call: -
j_call: TRBJ1-1
cdr3_nt: TGTGCCAGCAGTTACCCGAGGGAAAAGAACACTGAAGCTTTCTTT
cdr3_aa: CASSYPREKNTEAFF

v_call: TRBV11-3
clone_size: few
d_call: TRBD1
j_call: TRBJ1-3
cdr3_nt: TGTGCCAGCAGCCCCCGGGACAGTAGAGACACCATATATTTT
cdr3_aa: CASSPRDSRDTIYF

v_call: TRBV29-1
clone_size: once
d_call: -
j_call: TRBJ2-6
cdr3_nt: TGCAGCGTGATGCAGGGCGGGGCCAACGTCCTGACTTTC
cdr3_aa: CSVMQGGANVLTF